This T cell receptor beta chain was obtained from a study of cytomegalovirus exposure and HLA in healthy donors. Study results and caveats: Some V segments (TRBV6-2 and TRBV6-3 among them) were excluded as indistinguishable. Per a prior analysis, the majority of TCR beta V segments were productive roughly 90% or roughly 30% of the time.

The CDR3 extends over 17 amino acids. The junction had 20 bases not matched to a gene; V was cut back by 10 bases and J by 4 bases. In germline, CDR1 is LGHNA, CDR2 YSLEER. To note about this clone: Its cognate antigen is unknown.

Unrecorded immune exposure was likely among donors, who were nominally healthy when sampled. PCR was performed using 60 Vbeta and 13 Jbeta primers. Clones were read by immunoSEQ multiplex PCR, and TCRdb kept only the in-frame ones, dropping some. This sample has over 95,000 clones, with over 75% found just once. V usage is TRBV4-3 and J usage is TRBJ2-3; 7 bases line up with TRBD2. Sequencing was performed on PBMCs. This TCR derives from a woman between 18 and 30 years old in good health and CMV-seronegative. The chain's CDR3 is CATQNSPWGGTPDTQYF. CDR3 DNA: TGCGCCACCCAAAACTCGCCCTGGGGGGGGACTCCAGATACGCAGTATTTT.